The clone carrying this TCR beta chain was observed many times. The data derive from a study of T-cell reconstitution after alpha-beta-depleted transplantation in children. Preparing the TCRbeta library involved the use of unique molecular identifiers. TCRdb passed the PCR reads through MiXCR, listing each CDR3 protein once. Of 100,000 or so distinct CDR3 sequences listed, 9% to 15% are singletons. Between the trimmed V and J ends, which lost 3 bases and 8 bases, there was a span of 13 bases. CDR1 and CDR2 from the germline V gene are MDHEN and SYDVKM. The CDR3 is 14 residues long. The sequences come from PBMCs from the stem cell graft donor, collected from the stem cell graft. This chain joins TRBV28 and TRBJ1-4, with D possibly being TRBD1 (5 bases). The TCR was taken from a human donor who donated a stem cell graft to a child with inherited bone marrow failure. As DNA, the CDR3 is TGTGCCAGCAGTTTGCACCAGGGCAGAGAAAAACTGTTTTTT. Amino acids: CASSLHQGREKLFF.